Presented here are 26 T cell receptor beta chains from one specimen sequenced in a study of T cells in localized non-small cell lung cancer. Only in-frame clones appear in the TCRdb table, and some are missing; sequencing was by immunoSEQ multiplex PCR. The profile shows approximately 40,000 clones, more than 75% of them singletons. The sample in question was peripheral blood, obtained before any cancer treatment. Source of these receptors: a man aged 40-75 years with stage I lung adenocarcinoma.

The chain uses TRBV6-5 and TRBJ1-2; D is ambiguous. Looked up from germline, CDR1 is MNHEY and CDR2 is SVGAGI. CDR3 length: 12 residues. Between the trimmed V and J ends, which lost 7 bases and 8 bases, there was a span of 14 bases. The CDR3 coding sequence is TGTGCCAGCAATTCCCCGGCGGAAGGCTACACCTTC. Protein sequence: CASNSPAEGYTF.

The chain couples TRBV28 to TRBJ2-1; 12 bases align to TRBD2. The CDR3 extends over 17 amino acids. The V gene end was trimmed by 6 bases and the J gene end by 4 bases; junction bases not matched to a gene: 10. Germline-derived CDR1 and CDR2 are MDHEN and SYDVKM. The CDR3 nucleotides are TGTGCCAGCAGACGTCCCGGGACTAGCGGGTTATACAATGAGCAGTTCTTC. It translates to CASRRPGTSGLYNEQFF.

This rearrangement joins TRBV7-3 to TRBJ2-3, with 7 bases fitting TRBD1. This CDR3 spans 14 amino acids. The junction had 7 bases not matched to a gene; V was cut back by 5 bases and J by 5 bases. Per the germline V gene, CDR1 is SGHTA and CDR2 is FQGTGA. CDR3 DNA: TGTGCCAGCAGCGATACAGGGGTGGGAGATACGCAGTATTTT. Protein: CASSDTGVGDTQYF.

The chain has TRBV7-9 and TRBJ2-1, with D possibly TRBD1 on 6 matching bases. Trimming took off 1 base at V and 4 bases at J, with 11 bases between the two ends. This CDR3 contains 15 residues. The germline V gene has CDR1 SEHNR and CDR2 FQNEAQ (reference sequence). Here the CDR3 reads CASSLGRGQYNEQFF. Written as DNA, the CDR3 is TGTGCCAGCAGCTTAGGCAGGGGCCAGTACAATGAGCAGTTCTTC. Looking up the rest from reference TRBV7-9 and TRBJ2-1 gives the full variable domain: DTGVSQNPRHKITKRGQNVTFRCDPISEHNRLYWYRQTLGQGPEFLTYFQNEAQLEKSRLLSDRFSAERPKGSFSTLEIQRTEQGDSAMYLCASSLGRGQYNEQFFGPGTRLTVL.

The CDR3 DNA reads as TGCAGCGTCCTTATTGGGGGACAGGGGAACACTGAAGCTTTCTTT. It translates to CSVLIGGQGNTEAFF. The rearrangement links TRBV29-1 to TRBJ1-1; 9 bases agree with TRBD1. Per germline, CDR1 SQVTM and CDR2 ANQGSEA. J lost 1 base, V lost 6 bases, and 9 bases had no gene match. This CDR3 has 15 residues.

This chain joins TRBV2 and TRBJ1-1; tentative D call: TRBD1 (6 bases). The germline CDR1 and CDR2 sequences are SNHLY and FYNNEI. Deletions cut 10 bases from V and 1 base from J, with 13 bases between. This CDR3 has 13 residues. The CDR3 nucleotides read TGTGCCACAGGTAAACAGGGGAACACTGAAGCTTTCTTT. Translation: CATGKQGNTEAFF.

The rearrangement joins TRBV4-3 to TRBJ2-5; TRBD2 matches at 11 bases. Germline trimming cut 0 bases from V and 1 base from J; bases unmatched to any gene: 7. In germline, CDR1 is LGHNA, CDR2 YSLEER. The CDR3 covers 18 residues. The CDR3 coding sequence is TGCGCCAGCAGCCAAGATTTCCCAGGACTAGCGGGCCAAGAGACCCAGTACTTC. Translated: CASSQDFPGLAGQETQYF.

This clone was observed a handful of times. The CDR3 loop is CAWTKGQPGEETQYF. CDR3 nucleotide sequence: TGTGCCTGGACTAAGGGACAGCCGGGGGAAGAGACCCAGTACTTC. The rearrangement links TRBV30 to TRBJ2-5; perhaps TRBD1 as D (7 bases). In germline, CDR1 is GTSNPN, CDR2 SVGIG (reference sequence). The CDR3 spans 15 residues. V gave up 4 bases and J gave up 3 bases, with 18 bases separating them.

The V call is TRBV6-4, the J call TRBJ2-3; 10 nucleotides agree with TRBD2. J gave up 1 base and V 3 bases, and 1 base lay outside the gene matches. Germline V gene data show CDR1 as MRHNA and CDR2 as SNTAGT. The CDR3 has 15 residues. CDR3 sequence reads: CASSDGTSGTDTQYF. CDR3 sequence (DNA): TGTGCCAGCAGTGATGGGACTAGCGGCACAGATACGCAGTATTTT.

The chain joins TRBV28 to TRBJ2-3; 7 nucleotides line up with TRBD2. From germline, CDR1 is MDHEN and CDR2 SYDVKM. V was pared by 6 bases and J by 2 bases, with 14 bases of the junction left unmatched. This CDR3 spans 17 amino acids. The CDR3 sequence is CASRNPTSRRLTDTQYF. CDR3 DNA: TGTGCCAGCAGGAACCCGACTAGCCGGCGACTCACAGATACGCAGTATTTT.

The chain recombines TRBV5-1 with TRBJ1-3; 7 bases are a match to TRBD1. The CDR3 has 14 amino acids. Germline trimming cut 2 bases from V and 7 bases from J; bases unmatched to any gene: 6. Germline V gene data show CDR1 as SGHRS and CDR2 as YFSETQ. This CDR3 is CASSLTGAGNTIYF. The CDR3 DNA sequence: TGCGCCAGCAGCTTAACAGGGGCGGGGAACACCATATATTTT.

In its sample, this clone was seen once. This chain joins TRBV19 and TRBJ1-2; 8 bases are a match to TRBD1. The V segment lost 1 base and the J segment 4 bases; nucleotides outside the gene matches: 5. Germline values: CDR1 LNHDA, CDR2 SQIVND (reference sequence). The length of the CDR3 is 15 residues. CDR3 residues: CASSIAGGAGYGYTF. The CDR3 DNA is TGTGCCAGTAGTATAGCAGGGGGCGCAGGCTATGGCTACACCTTC.

This chain uses TRBV7-2 with TRBJ1-4; the D is unclear. The CDR3 has 14 residues. In germline, CDR1 is SGHTA, CDR2 FQGNSA. The V end was cut by 6 bases, the J end by 7 bases, with 15 bases between. The CDR3, as DNA: TGTGCCAGCAGTCTCTCTGTCCGTCGTGAAAAACTGTTTTTT. It translates to CASSLSVRREKLFF.

This clone showed up just once. This chain links TRBV15 with TRBJ1-1, with no clear D. The CDR3 contains 15 residues. The V end was cut by 1 base, the J end by 3 bases, with 12 bases between. Germline CDR1 and CDR2: LNHNV and YYDKDF (reference sequence). The CDR3 is CATSRGSTRDTEAFF. The CDR3 DNA is TGTGCCACCAGCAGAGGATCCACCCGCGACACTGAAGCTTTCTTT.

The rearrangement uses TRBV6-5 and TRBJ1-4; D is perhaps TRBD1 (5 bases). The germline gives CDR1 MNHEY, CDR2 SVGAGI. V lost 6 bases and J 3 bases, leaving 14 bases between the germline ends. The length of the CDR3 is 15 residues. CDR3 nucleotide sequence: TGTGCCAGCAGCCCCGGGAGGGGCTCTAATGAAAAACTGTTTTTT. Its translation: CASSPGRGSNEKLFF.

This chain joins TRBV28 and TRBJ2-7; 8 nucleotides match TRBD2. Germline loops: CDR1 MDHEN, CDR2 SYDVKM. V shed 3 bases, J shed 5 bases, and the junction held 6 bases outside the gene matches. The CDR3 consists of 14 residues. This chain's CDR3 is CASSFERELNEQYF. The CDR3 coding sequence is TGTGCCAGCAGTTTCGAGCGGGAGTTAAACGAGCAGTACTTC.

The chain combines TRBV27 with TRBJ2-1; TRBD1 is a possible D gene (6 bases). Germline V gene lookup returns CDR1 MNHEY and CDR2 SMNVEV (reference sequence). The V gene lost 3 bases and the J gene lost 2 bases, with 20 bases spanning the gap. The CDR3 length is 18 residues. The CDR3 reads CASSLGQGPLFTYNEQFF. The CDR3 DNA sequence: TGTGCCAGCAGTTTGGGGCAGGGGCCCCTTTTCACCTACAATGAGCAGTTCTTC.

The rearrangement joins TRBV10-3 to TRBJ2-7, with 10 positions matching TRBD2. V was clipped by 8 bases and J by 2 bases; unmatched bases: 0. The CDR3 has 12 amino acids. The V gene's germline CDR1 is ENHRY and CDR2 SYGVKD. Here the CDR3 reads CAIGLAAYEQYF. The CDR3 DNA reads as TGTGCCATCGGACTAGCGGCCTACGAGCAGTACTTC.

This clone was recorded only once. The chain has TRBV28 and TRBJ2-7; D is unclear. This CDR3 is 12 amino acids long. V lost 4 bases, J lost 6 bases, and 10 bases lay in between. In germline, CDR1 is MDHEN, CDR2 SYDVKM. CDR3 loop: CASSSLSGEQYF. The CDR3 nucleotides read TGTGCCAGCAGTTCTCTTAGTGGCGAGCAGTACTTC.

This chain links TRBV18 with TRBJ2-7, with 8 bases lining up with TRBD1. V lost 0 bases to trimming and J lost 1 base; unmatched junction nucleotides: 5. This CDR3 is 16 amino acids long. Germline V CDR1 and CDR2: KGHSH, LQKENI. In DNA form, the CDR3 reads TGTGCCAGCTCACCACCGGGACAGGCCTATTCCTACGAGCAGTACTTC. Protein sequence: CASSPPGQAYSYEQYF. The complete variable domain, with remaining parts taken from reference TRBV18 and TRBJ2-7, reads NAGVMQNPRHLVRRRGQEARLRCSPMKGHSHVYWYRQLPEEGLKFMVYLQKENIIDESGMPKERFSAEFPKEGPSILRIQQVVRGDSAAYFCASSPPGQAYSYEQYFGPGTRLTVT.

This chain links TRBV30 with TRBJ2-7, with TRBD2 matching 9 bases. The CDR3 consists of 13 residues. Losses at the gene ends were 2 bases for V and 5 bases for J; bases not matched to a gene: 4. CDR1 GTSNPN and CDR2 SVGIG come from the germline V gene (reference sequence). The CDR3 reads CAWSRTSVDEQYF. In DNA form, the CDR3 reads TGTGCCTGGAGTAGGACTAGCGTCGACGAGCAGTACTTC.

This sequence joins TRBV6-1 and TRBJ1-2; no reliable D call. The length of the CDR3 is 15 residues. In germline, CDR1 is MNHNS, CDR2 SASEGT. V was pared by 0 bases and J by 5 bases, with 13 bases between. CDR3 amino acids: CASSEAPNSEYGYTF. In nucleotides, the CDR3 is TGTGCCAGCAGTGAAGCGCCAAACAGTGAATATGGCTACACCTTC.

The chain carries TRBV15 and TRBJ2-1, with D hard to call. Trimming pared 8 bases from V and 3 bases from J, leaving 14 bases between. This CDR3 spans 14 amino acids. The germline V gene has CDR1 LNHNV and CDR2 YYDKDF (reference sequence). CDR3 sequence (DNA): TGTGCCACCCAACCCAACAGTTTCTACAATGAGCAGTTCTTC. Residues: CATQPNSFYNEQFF.

This clone was recorded only once. V gene TRBV7-9 combines with J gene TRBJ2-5; no reliable D call. The ends were cut back, 0 bases at V and 1 base at J, with 9 bases in the middle. From germline, CDR1 is SEHNR and CDR2 FQNEAQ (reference sequence). The CDR3 runs to 15 residues. CDR3 region: CASSLASLIQETQYF. The CDR3 DNA follows: TGTGCCAGCAGCTTAGCAAGCCTTATCCAAGAGACCCAGTACTTC.

This clone was counted a few times. This specimen includes other DNA sequences encoding the same CDR3. The chain employs TRBV9 and TRBJ2-3, with D uncertain. The V gene lost 0 bases and the J gene lost 4 bases, with 6 bases spanning the gap. Germline CDR1 SGDLS, CDR2 YYNGEE. The length of the CDR3 is 13 residues. The CDR3 DNA is TGTGCCAGCAGCGTAGAAAGTGCAGATACGCAGTATTTT. Translating gives CASSVESADTQYF.

The chain has TRBV29-1 and TRBJ2-1; D is possibly TRBD1 (6 bases). Germline V gene sequence: CDR1 SQVTM, CDR2 ANQGSEA. Trimming took off 3 bases at V and 4 bases at J, with 13 bases between the two ends. There are 14 residues in the CDR3. As DNA, the CDR3 is TGCAGCGTTGATGAACAGGGACAATACAATGAGCAGTTCTTC. Protein product: CSVDEQGQYNEQFF.